This T cell receptor (beta chain) originates from a study of cytotoxic CD8 clonotypes in ibrutinib-treated CLL. Study-wide points: Clonality rose at ibrutinib response, held steady in sustained remission, and fell toward baseline at progression.

This CDR3 contains 16 residues. From germline, CDR1 is SQVTM and CDR2 ANQGSEA. The V and J ends lost 6 bases and 2 bases, in that order; junction bases with no gene match: 12. On this clone itself: As yet, its antigen is unknown.

The protocol was immunoSEQ multiplex PCR, while the TCRdb copy is restricted to in-frame clones and leaves out a portion. This repertoire shows 190,000 or so clones, around 72% found once; its top ten account for 13%. The sequence was obtained from a human donor with chronic lymphocytic leukemia. The sequencing used PBMCs, collected after 24 months of ibrutinib treatment. The chain recombines TRBV29-1 with TRBJ2-1; 8 bases match TRBD2. CDR3 amino acids: CSVKYTSGLAYNEQFF. For the CDR3, the DNA is TGCAGCGTAAAATACACTAGCGGACTCGCCTACAATGAGCAGTTCTTC.